This passage covers 24 T cell receptor beta chains from one sample sequenced in a study of shared clonotypes between healthy human individuals. TCRdb's copy holds only in-frame clones and misses some; the assay was immunoSEQ multiplex PCR. The sample lists more than 2 million clones; about 95% were seen once. Naive CD8 cells comprised CD45RO-negative, CCR7-positively selected cells, excluding terminally differentiated effector memory CD45RA+ cells. What was sequenced was naive CD8+ T cells sorted from blood. These TCRs come from a man younger than 35 in good health.

This sequence joins TRBV7-9 and TRBJ1-6; 8 bases agree with TRBD1. Germline assignment: CDR1 SEHNR and CDR2 FQNEAQ (reference sequence). V trimming: 1 base; J trimming: 7 bases; junction bases outside the gene matches: 6. The CDR3 totals 16 residues. The CDR3 DNA reads as TGTGCCAGCAGCTTAGTCGAGGCAGGGGGCAATTCACCCCTCCACTTT. It codes for CASSLVEAGGNSPLHF. Full variable domain (missing parts from reference TRBV7-9 and TRBJ1-6): DTGVSQNPRHKITKRGQNVTFRCDPISEHNRLYWYRQTLGQGPEFLTYFQNEAQLEKSRLLSDRFSAERPKGSFSTLEIQRTEQGDSAMYLCASSLVEAGGNSPLHFGNGTRLTVT.

The chain recombines TRBV5-4 with TRBJ2-7; 8 nucleotides align to TRBD1. V lost 0 bases to trimming and J lost 2 bases; unmatched junction nucleotides: 7. Per germline, CDR1 SGHNT and CDR2 YYREEE (reference sequence). The CDR3 contains 16 residues. The CDR3 region is CASSLEYGQGPYEQYF. The CDR3 region has the DNA TGTGCCAGCAGCTTGGAGTACGGACAGGGCCCCTACGAGCAGTACTTC.

The V call is TRBV10-1, the J call TRBJ2-1; 13 bases line up with TRBD2. Germline CDR1 is WNHNN and CDR2 is SYGVQD (reference sequence). This CDR3 region has 18 residues. J was trimmed by 6 bases and V by 3 bases; bases with no gene match: 11. The CDR3 DNA is TGCGCCAGCAGTGAAACTAGCGGGGGGGCCGGGATTGGCAATGAGCAGTTCTTC. This encodes CASSETSGGAGIGNEQFF.

V and J are TRBV29-1 and TRBJ2-3, with 7 bases identical to TRBD2. This CDR3 has 19 residues. From germline, CDR1 is SQVTM and CDR2 ANQGSEA. V lost 3 bases, J lost 8 bases, and 26 bases stayed unmatched. CDR3 nucleotide sequence: TGCAGCGTTGAGTTAATAATACGGGAGGAAAGATCGGGGATGGGTACGCAGTATTTT. As protein: CSVELIIREERSGMGTQYF.

A few counts support this clone. V gene TRBV19 combines with J gene TRBJ1-5; D possibly corresponds to TRBD1 (5 bases). Trimming removed 3 bases at V and 3 bases at J, with 9 bases between. The germline CDR1 and CDR2 sequences are LNHDA and SQIVND (reference sequence). The CDR3 covers 14 residues. CDR3 sequence reads: CASSIRQHNQPQHF. The CDR3 coding sequence is TGTGCCAGTAGTATTCGACAGCACAATCAGCCCCAGCATTTT.

This clone appeared a single time. At the DNA level, this CDR3 is encoded by other sequences in the same sample as well. The chain joins TRBV13 to TRBJ2-7; D ambiguous. Per the germline V gene, CDR1 is PRHDT and CDR2 is FYEKMQ (reference sequence). CDR3 length equals 12 residues. Trimming took 6 bases from V and 0 from J, leaving 6 bases between them. This CDR3 is CASSFHSYEQYF. Written as DNA, the CDR3 is TGTGCCAGCAGTTTTCACTCCTACGAGCAGTACTTC.

The genes are TRBV6-1 and TRBJ2-7; D uncertain. The CDR3 loop spans 15 amino acids. CDR1 is MNHNS, CDR2 SASEGT, per germline. Trimming removed 4 bases from V and 3 bases from J, with 16 bases in between. The CDR3 nucleotides read TGTGCCAGCAGTGTCTACTCAACGGGTCTCTACGAGCAGTACTTC. Encoded protein: CASSVYSTGLYEQYF.

The chain employs TRBV4-1 and TRBJ2-7; 10 bases fit TRBD1. Germline assignment: CDR1 MGHRA and CDR2 YSYEKL. V lost 3 bases and J lost 6; bases outside the gene matches: 8. The CDR3 is 15 residues long. CDR3 bases: TGCGCCAGCAGCCAGAACCGGGACAGGGGAACCGAGCAGTACTTC. Translating gives CASSQNRDRGTEQYF.

This chain links TRBV7-9 with TRBJ1-2; D perhaps matches TRBD1 (5 bases). V was cut by 1 base and J by 6 bases, with 15 bases left in between. This CDR3 has 15 residues. Per the germline V gene, CDR1 is SEHNR and CDR2 is FQNEAQ (reference sequence). CDR3 nucleotide sequence: TGTGCCAGCAGCTTAGGCCCTCGGGGGGAGGATGGCTACACCTTC. It translates to CASSLGPRGEDGYTF.

The rearrangement links TRBV9 to TRBJ2-1; 11 positions match TRBD2. CDR1 SGDLS and CDR2 YYNGEE come from the germline V gene. CDR3 length: 16 residues. The J segment lost 5 bases and the V segment lost 4 bases, leaving 8 bases of the junction unmatched. The CDR3 protein is CASSMGLAGGNNEQFF. The CDR3 DNA follows: TGTGCCAGCAGCATGGGCCTAGCGGGAGGAAACAATGAGCAGTTCTTC.

The gene calls are TRBV6-5 and TRBJ1-2, with D unresolved. In germline, CDR1 is MNHEY, CDR2 SVGAGI. Trimming stripped 0 bases from V and 4 bases from J, with 12 bases between. The CDR3 length is 15 residues. CDR3 sequence reads: CASSYSTAFSYGYTF. DNA for the CDR3: TGTGCCAGCAGTTACTCGACGGCCTTCAGCTATGGCTACACCTTC.

V and J are TRBV2 and TRBJ2-5; D tentatively fits TRBD1 or TRBD2 (5 bases each). This CDR3 has 14 residues. The V and J ends lost 3 bases and 2 bases respectively, with 10 bases between them. Germline values: CDR1 SNHLY, CDR2 FYNNEI. The CDR3 region has the DNA TGTGCCAGCAGTGAGGGACGGAGGCAAGAGACCCAGTACTTC. It translates to CASSEGRRQETQYF.

The chain is built from TRBV9 and TRBJ2-2; no definite D call. Trimming left V 0 bases short and J 1 base short, with 13 bases between. The CDR3 is 17 residues long. Germline V gene lookup returns CDR1 SGDLS and CDR2 YYNGEE. The CDR3 reads CASSVATWAQNTGELFF. CDR3 nucleotide sequence: TGTGCCAGCAGCGTAGCTACTTGGGCCCAGAACACCGGGGAGCTGTTTTTT.

The chain links TRBV4-1 to TRBJ2-5, with D unclear. V dropped 0 bases and J dropped 5 bases, with 13 bases sitting between them. This CDR3 has 15 residues. Germline CDR1 and CDR2: MGHRA and YSYEKL. CDR3 amino acids: CASSQEFPVMETQYF. In nucleotides, the CDR3 is TGCGCCAGCAGCCAAGAATTCCCAGTCATGGAGACCCAGTACTTC.

The chain combines TRBV10-2 with TRBJ1-4; tentative D call: TRBD1 (6 bases). Germline values: CDR1 WSHSY, CDR2 SAAADI. The CDR3 has 14 amino acids. Trimming stripped 5 bases from V and 3 bases from J, with 10 bases between. The CDR3 DNA is TGCGCCAGCAGTCGGACAGCCTCTAATGAAAAACTGTTTTTT. Protein product: CASSRTASNEKLFF.

This chain uses TRBV11-3 with TRBJ1-1, with D unresolved. The CDR3 totals 15 residues. V was cut by 1 base and J by 0 bases, with 9 bases left in between. Germline lookup yields CDR1 SGHNT and CDR2 YENEEA. In DNA form, the CDR3 reads TGTGCCAGCAGCTTAGGTGAAGGCATGAACACTGAAGCTTTCTTT. Amino acids: CASSLGEGMNTEAFF.

With regard to this clone: At the DNA level, this CDR3 is encoded by other sequences in the same sample as well. The CDR3 nucleotides read TGTGCCTGGGGGACAGTTTCCTACGAGCAGTACTTC. Translating gives CAWGTVSYEQYF. The chain uses TRBV30 and TRBJ2-7; 7 bases match TRBD1. CDR3 length equals 12 residues. Germline V gene data show CDR1 as GTSNPN and CDR2 as SVGIG (reference sequence). The V gene end was trimmed by 5 bases and the J gene end by 1 base; junction bases not matched to a gene: 2.

The chain uses TRBV5-6 and TRBJ2-7, with D uncertain. The V end was cut by 3 bases, the J end by 1 base, with 17 bases between. Germline values: CDR1 SGHDT, CDR2 YYEEEE. The CDR3 runs 16 residues. The CDR3 region is CASSSPRTRPSYEQYF. The DNA of the CDR3 is TGTGCCAGCAGCTCTCCCCGCACCCGCCCTTCCTACGAGCAGTACTTC.

V usage is TRBV5-6 and J usage is TRBJ2-1; D unresolved. This CDR3 contains 18 residues. V was pared by 2 bases and J by 1 base, with 19 bases between. In germline, CDR1 is SGHDT, CDR2 YYEEEE. Written as DNA, the CDR3 is TGTGCCAGCAGCTTTCGAGTTCCCGTAGTAGCATCCTACAATGAGCAGTTCTTC. As protein: CASSFRVPVVASYNEQFF.

This sequence joins TRBV7-6 and TRBJ2-1; 9 bases are a match to TRBD1. The CDR3 runs to 19 residues. The germline V gene has CDR1 SGHVS and CDR2 FNYEAQ. Trimming at V came to 5 bases and at J to 3 bases, leaving 17 bases not matched to a gene. In DNA form, the CDR3 reads TGTGCCAGCAGCCGCCCGGACAGGGGTGTATGGCGGGACTACAATGAGCAGTTCTTC. It specifies CASSRPDRGVWRDYNEQFF.

This chain joins TRBV5-1 and TRBJ2-7; TRBD2 might be the D (6 bases). CDR3 length: 15 amino acids. From germline, CDR1 is SGHRS and CDR2 YFSETQ. V lost 2 bases to trimming and J lost 2 bases, with 14 bases between them. DNA of the CDR3: TGCGCCAGCAGCTTACTCGACGGGAGCACCTACGAGCAGTACTTC. Its protein is CASSLLDGSTYEQYF.

This clone was seen just once. The chain carries TRBV19 and TRBJ2-7, with TRBD1 identical over 8 bases. J was trimmed by 7 bases and V by 4 bases; bases with no gene match: 6. Looked up from germline, CDR1 is LNHDA and CDR2 is SQIVND (reference sequence). CDR3 length equals 13 residues. CDR3 sequence: CASSTLTGEEQYF. In DNA, the CDR3 is TGTGCCAGTAGTACGCTGACAGGGGAAGAGCAGTACTTC.

The chain links TRBV7-3 to TRBJ2-2; a possible D gene is TRBD2 (6 bases). V dropped 2 bases and J dropped 7 bases, with 17 bases sitting between them. The V gene's germline CDR1 is SGHTA and CDR2 FQGTGA. The CDR3 runs 16 residues. This chain's CDR3 is CASSLLGRGSGGELFF. Here the CDR3 DNA reads TGTGCCAGCAGCTTATTAGGCCGGGGGTCTGGCGGGGAGCTGTTTTTT.

This sequence joins TRBV7-9 and TRBJ2-2; D might be TRBD2 (6 bases). The CDR3 runs 17 residues. CDR1 and CDR2 from the germline V gene are SEHNR and FQNEAQ (reference sequence). V dropped 0 bases and J dropped 1 base, with 12 bases sitting between them. The CDR3 here is CASSLALGSGNTGELFF. CDR3 bases: TGTGCCAGCAGCTTAGCGTTGGGTAGCGGGAACACCGGGGAGCTGTTTTTT.